This TCR beta chain was sequenced during a study of CD8+ T cells in alopecia areata. For the study at large: At a dose of 5 to 10 mg twice daily, oral tofacitinib was given to treated patients. Patients in the study were on tofacitinib for 6 to 18 months, then off it for 6 months. Study-level points and caveats: Normal-skin resident alphabeta T cells also appear among scalp sample sequences. Higher clonality than in normal scalp was seen in lesional scalp, especially alopecia totalis/universalis.

TCR sequencing used cDNA made by reverse transcription of extracted RNA. Produced via immunoSEQ multiplex PCR; TCRdb's table is partial and in-frame only. The profile shows 98,000 or so clones, 50% to 75% of them singletons. The treatment: oral pan-JAK inhibitor, 5-10 mg twice daily. V lost 6 bases to trimming and J lost 0 bases, with 7 bases between them. Germline V gives CDR1 LNHNV, CDR2 YYDKDF (reference sequence). The CDR3 totals 13 residues. Points on this clone: Its target is unknown.

Sequencing was performed on CD8+ T cells sorted from blood, taken at week 4, from a patient treated with tofacitinib. The TCR sequence derives from a human donor with alopecia areata. This rearrangement joins TRBV15 to TRBJ2-3, with unresolved D. In nucleotides, the CDR3 is TGTGCCACCAGGGGATCAAGCACAGATACGCAGTATTTT. This gives the protein CATRGSSTDTQYF.